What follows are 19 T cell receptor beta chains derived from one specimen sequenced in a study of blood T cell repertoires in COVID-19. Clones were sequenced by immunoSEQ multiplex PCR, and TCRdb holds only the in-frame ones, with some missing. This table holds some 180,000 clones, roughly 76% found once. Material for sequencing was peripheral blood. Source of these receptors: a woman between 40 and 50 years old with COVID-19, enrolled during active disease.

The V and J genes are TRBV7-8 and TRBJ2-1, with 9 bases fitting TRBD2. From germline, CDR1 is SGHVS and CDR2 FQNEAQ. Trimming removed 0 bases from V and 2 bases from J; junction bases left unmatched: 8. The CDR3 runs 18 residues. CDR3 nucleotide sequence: TGTGCCAGCAGCTTAGCGCATAGCGGGAGTTTCGCCTACAATGAGCAGTTCTTC. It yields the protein CASSLAHSGSFAYNEQFF.

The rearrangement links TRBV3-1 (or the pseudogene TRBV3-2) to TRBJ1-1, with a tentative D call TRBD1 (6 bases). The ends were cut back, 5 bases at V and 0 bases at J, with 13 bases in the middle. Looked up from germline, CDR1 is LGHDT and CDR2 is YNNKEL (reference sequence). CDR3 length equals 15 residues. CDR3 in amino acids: CASSSRGGLNTEAFF. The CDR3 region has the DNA TGTGCCAGCAGCTCACGCGGGGGCCTGAACACTGAAGCTTTCTTT.

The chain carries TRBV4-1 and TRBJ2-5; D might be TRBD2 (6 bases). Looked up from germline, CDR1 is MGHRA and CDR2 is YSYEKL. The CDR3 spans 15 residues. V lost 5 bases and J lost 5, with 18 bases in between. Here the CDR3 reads CASSALPGTSETQYF. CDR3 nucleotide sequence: TGCGCCAGCAGCGCGCTTCCCGGGACTTCGGAGACCCAGTACTTC.

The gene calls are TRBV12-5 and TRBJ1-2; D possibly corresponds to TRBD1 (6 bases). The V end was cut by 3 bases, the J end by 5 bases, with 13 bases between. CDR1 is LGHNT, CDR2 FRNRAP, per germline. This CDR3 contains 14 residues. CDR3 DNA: TGTGCTAGTGGTTTAGTAGGGGGTTATTATGGCTACACCTTC. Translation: CASGLVGGYYGYTF.

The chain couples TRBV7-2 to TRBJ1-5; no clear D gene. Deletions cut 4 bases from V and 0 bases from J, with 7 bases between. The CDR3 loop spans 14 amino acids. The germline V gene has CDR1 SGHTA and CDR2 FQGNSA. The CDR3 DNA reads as TGTGCCAGCAGCTATCGAGATAGCAATCAGCCCCAGCATTTT. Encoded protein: CASSYRDSNQPQHF.

Written as DNA, the CDR3 is TGTGCTAGTGGTTATACAGGGACAGGGATGAATCAGCCCCAGCATTTT. This encodes CASGYTGTGMNQPQHF. This chain connects TRBV12-5 to TRBJ1-5, with TRBD1 matching 9 bases. The V and J ends lost 4 bases and 4 bases, in that order; junction bases with no gene match: 8. The CDR3 is made up of 16 amino acids. The germline gives CDR1 LGHNT, CDR2 FRNRAP.

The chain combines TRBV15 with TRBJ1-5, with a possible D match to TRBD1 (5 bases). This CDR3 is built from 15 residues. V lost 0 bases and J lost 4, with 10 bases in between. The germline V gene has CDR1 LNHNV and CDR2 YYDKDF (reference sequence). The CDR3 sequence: CATSRDWTPNQPQHF. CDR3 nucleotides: TGTGCCACCAGCAGAGATTGGACACCAAATCAGCCCCAGCATTTT.

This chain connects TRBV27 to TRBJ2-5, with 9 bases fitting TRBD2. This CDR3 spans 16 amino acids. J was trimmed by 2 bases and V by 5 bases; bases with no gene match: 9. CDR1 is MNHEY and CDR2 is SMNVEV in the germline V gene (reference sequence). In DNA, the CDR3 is TGTGCCAGCAGTCAACAAGCGGGAGGAAGACAAGAGACCCAGTACTTC. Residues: CASSQQAGGRQETQYF.

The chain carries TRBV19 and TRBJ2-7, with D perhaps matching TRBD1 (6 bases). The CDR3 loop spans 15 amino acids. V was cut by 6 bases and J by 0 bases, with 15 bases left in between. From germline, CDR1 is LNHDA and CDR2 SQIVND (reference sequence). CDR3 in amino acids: CASSPSQGNSYEQYF. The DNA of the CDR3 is TGTGCCAGTAGCCCCTCCCAGGGGAACTCCTACGAGCAGTACTTC.

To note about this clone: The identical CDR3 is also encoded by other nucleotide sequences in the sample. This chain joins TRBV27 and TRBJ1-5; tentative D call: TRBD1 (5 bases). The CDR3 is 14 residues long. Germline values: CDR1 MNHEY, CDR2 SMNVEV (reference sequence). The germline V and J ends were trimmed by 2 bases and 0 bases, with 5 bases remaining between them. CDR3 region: CASSLQGSNQPQHF. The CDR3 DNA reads TGTGCCAGCAGTTTACAGGGTAGCAATCAGCCCCAGCATTTT.

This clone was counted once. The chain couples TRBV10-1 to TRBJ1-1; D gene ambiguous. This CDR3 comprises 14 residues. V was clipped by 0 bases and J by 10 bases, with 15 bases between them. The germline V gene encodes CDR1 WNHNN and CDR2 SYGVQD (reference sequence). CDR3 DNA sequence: TGCGCCAGCAGTGAGTCGGGCCCCCCTGCGCGAGCTTTCTTT. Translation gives CASSESGPPARAFF.

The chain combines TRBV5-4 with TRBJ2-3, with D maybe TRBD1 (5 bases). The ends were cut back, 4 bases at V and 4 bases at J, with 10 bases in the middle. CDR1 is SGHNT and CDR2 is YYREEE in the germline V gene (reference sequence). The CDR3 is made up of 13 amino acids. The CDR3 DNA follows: TGTGCCAGCAGCGACGGCAGGGCAGATACGCAGTATTTT. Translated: CASSDGRADTQYF. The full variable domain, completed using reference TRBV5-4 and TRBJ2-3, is ETGVTQSPTHLIKTRGQQVTLRCSSQSGHNTVSWYQQALGQGPQFIFQYYREEENGRGNFPPRFSGLQFPNYSSELNVNALELDDSALYLCASSDGRADTQYFGPGTRLTVL.

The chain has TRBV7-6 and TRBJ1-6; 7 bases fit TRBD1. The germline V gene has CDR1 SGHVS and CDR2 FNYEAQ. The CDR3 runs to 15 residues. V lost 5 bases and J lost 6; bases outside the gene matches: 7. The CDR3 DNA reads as TGTGCCAGCAGCCTGGGACAGAGCTTTAATTCACCCCTCCACTTT. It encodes CASSLGQSFNSPLHF.

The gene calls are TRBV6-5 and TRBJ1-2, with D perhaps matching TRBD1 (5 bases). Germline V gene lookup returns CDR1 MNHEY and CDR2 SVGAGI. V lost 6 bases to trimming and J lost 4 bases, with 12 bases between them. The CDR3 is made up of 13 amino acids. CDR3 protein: CASRLEDSYGYTF. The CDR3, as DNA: TGTGCCAGCAGGTTGGAAGACAGCTATGGCTACACCTTC.

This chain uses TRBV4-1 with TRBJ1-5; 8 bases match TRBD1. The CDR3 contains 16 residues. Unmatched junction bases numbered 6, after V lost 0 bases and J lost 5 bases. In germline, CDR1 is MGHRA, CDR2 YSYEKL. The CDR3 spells CASSQDPGGSDQPQHF. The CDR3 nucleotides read TGCGCCAGCAGCCAAGACCCAGGGGGCTCAGATCAGCCCCAGCATTTT.

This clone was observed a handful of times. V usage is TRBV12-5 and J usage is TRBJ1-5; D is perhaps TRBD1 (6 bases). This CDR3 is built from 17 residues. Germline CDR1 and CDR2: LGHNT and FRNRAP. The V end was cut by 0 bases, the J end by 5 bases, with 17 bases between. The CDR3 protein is CASGLVVGVQGDQPQHF. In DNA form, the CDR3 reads TGTGCTAGTGGTTTGGTAGTCGGGGTACAGGGCGATCAGCCCCAGCATTTT.

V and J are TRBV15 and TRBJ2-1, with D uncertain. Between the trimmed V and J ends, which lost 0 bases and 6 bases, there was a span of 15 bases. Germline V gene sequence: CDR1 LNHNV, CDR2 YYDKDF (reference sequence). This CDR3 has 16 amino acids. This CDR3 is CATSREPLVSGNEQFF. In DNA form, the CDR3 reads TGTGCCACCAGCAGAGAGCCCCTCGTGTCGGGCAATGAGCAGTTCTTC. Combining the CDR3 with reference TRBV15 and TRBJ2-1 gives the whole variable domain DAMVIQNPRYQVTQFGKPVTLSCSQTLNHNVMYWYQQKSSQAPKLLFHYYDKDFNNEADTPDNFQSRRPNTSFCFLDIRSPGLGDTAMYLCATSREPLVSGNEQFFGPGTRLTVL.

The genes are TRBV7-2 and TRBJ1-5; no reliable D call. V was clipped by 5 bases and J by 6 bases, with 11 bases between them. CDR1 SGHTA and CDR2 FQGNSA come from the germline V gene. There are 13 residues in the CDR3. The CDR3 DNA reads TGTGCCAGCAGCCAACGGAGTGGTCAGCCCCAGCATTTT. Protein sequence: CASSQRSGQPQHF.

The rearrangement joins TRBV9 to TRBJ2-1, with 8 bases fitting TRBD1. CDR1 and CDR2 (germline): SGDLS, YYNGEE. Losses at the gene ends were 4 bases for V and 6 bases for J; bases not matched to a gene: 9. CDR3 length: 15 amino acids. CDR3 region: CASSLRTGSSNEQFF. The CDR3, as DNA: TGTGCCAGCAGCCTCCGGACAGGGTCGAGCAATGAGCAGTTCTTC.